A selection of T cell receptor beta chains follows, all from one sample in a study of blood T cell repertoires in COVID-19. Libraries were prepared by immunoSEQ multiplex PCR; TCRdb keeps only in-frame clonotypes and omits some of them. Counted here are 130,000 to 150,000 clones, 87% occurring once; the ten biggest clones make up roughly 4%. Sample: peripheral blood. The receptors were gathered from a woman aged 40 to 50 with acute or convalescent COVID-19. Both conserved end residues are part of each CDR3. The order of the fields is clone size, J gene, D gene, V gene, CDR3 length, CDR3 protein, CDR3 DNA. The D gene is left open where the match is weak. The size entry is marked missing in some rows and otherwise reads once, few, many or a size class.

abundance: NA
j_gene: TRBJ2-5
d_gene: NA
v_gene: TRBV2
len: 11
CDR3aa: CASAQGETQYF
CDR3nt: TGTGCCAGCGCCCAGGGAGAGACCCAGTACTTC

abundance: NA
j_gene: TRBJ1-5
d_gene: NA
v_gene: TRBV28
len: 12
CDR3aa: CASCGSYQPQHF
CDR3nt: TGTGCCAGCTGCGGCAGCTATCAGCCCCAGCATTTT

abundance: NA
j_gene: TRBJ2-7
d_gene: NA
v_gene: TRBV7-9
len: 12
CDR3aa: CASSLNSCEQYF
CDR3nt: TGTGCCAGCAGCTTAAATTCCTGCGAGCAGTACTTC

abundance: NA
j_gene: TRBJ2-7
d_gene: NA
v_gene: TRBV5-8
len: 13
CDR3aa: CASTRDSSYEQYF
CDR3nt: TGTGCCAGCACCCGGGACTCTTCCTACGAGCAGTACTTC

abundance: NA
j_gene: TRBJ1-6
d_gene: TRBD1
v_gene: TRBV5-6
len: 13
CDR3aa: CASSPDRRAPLHF
CDR3nt: TGTGCCAGCAGCCCGGACAGGAGGGCCCCCCTCCACTTT

abundance: once
j_gene: TRBJ1-2
d_gene: NA
v_gene: TRBV4-3
len: 16
CDR3aa: CASSQEGSGRDYGYTF
CDR3nt: TGCGCCAGCAGCCAAGAGGGGTCCGGGAGGGACTATGGCTACACCTTC

abundance: NA
j_gene: TRBJ2-1
d_gene: TRBD1
v_gene: TRBV27
len: 21
CDR3aa: CASSLSPPLGQGPSSYNEQFF
CDR3nt: TGTGCCAGCAGTTTATCCCCCCCCCTCGGACAGGGGCCTAGCTCCTACAATGAGCAGTTCTTC

abundance: NA
j_gene: TRBJ1-3
d_gene: TRBD1
v_gene: TRBV7-2
len: 14
CDR3aa: CASSPDRAGNTIYF
CDR3nt: TGTGCCAGCAGCCCCGACAGGGCTGGAAACACCATATATTTT

abundance: once
j_gene: TRBJ1-1
d_gene: NA
v_gene: TRBV7-9
len: 11
CDR3aa: CASSLRTEAFF
CDR3nt: TGTGCCAGCAGCCTCCGCACTGAAGCTTTCTTT

abundance: few
j_gene: TRBJ1-4
d_gene: TRBD1
v_gene: TRBV6-5
len: 15
CDR3aa: CASSYGGGKGEKLFF
CDR3nt: TGTGCCAGCAGTTATGGAGGGGGCAAGGGGGAAAAACTGTTTTTT

abundance: NA
j_gene: TRBJ1-2
d_gene: NA
v_gene: TRBV7-9
len: 11
CDR3aa: CASSSIGGYTF
CDR3nt: TGTGCCAGCAGCTCGATCGGTGGCTACACCTTC

abundance: NA
j_gene: TRBJ1-5
d_gene: TRBD1
v_gene: TRBV7-9
len: 14
CDR3aa: CASSLGTGNQPQHF
CDR3nt: TGTGCCAGCAGCTTAGGGACAGGGAATCAGCCCCAGCATTTT

abundance: NA
j_gene: TRBJ1-5
d_gene: NA
v_gene: TRBV28
len: 14
CDR3aa: CASSPLGNNQPQHF
CDR3nt: TGTGCCAGCAGTCCCCTCGGTAACAATCAGCCCCAGCATTTT

abundance: NA
j_gene: TRBJ2-7
d_gene: NA
v_gene: TRBV7-9
len: 13
CDR3aa: CASSLVPSYEQYF
CDR3nt: TGTGCCAGCAGCTTAGTCCCGAGCTACGAGCAGTACTTC

abundance: few
j_gene: TRBJ1-1
d_gene: NA
v_gene: TRBV2
len: 14
CDR3aa: CASSESRGALEAFF
CDR3nt: TGTGCCAGCAGTGAGAGCCGGGGGGCGCTTGAAGCTTTCTTT

abundance: NA
j_gene: TRBJ1-2
d_gene: NA
v_gene: TRBV11-2
len: 17
CDR3aa: CASSLDVAGESNYGYTF
CDR3nt: TGTGCCAGCAGCTTAGATGTGGCAGGGGAATCTAATTATGGCTACACCTTC